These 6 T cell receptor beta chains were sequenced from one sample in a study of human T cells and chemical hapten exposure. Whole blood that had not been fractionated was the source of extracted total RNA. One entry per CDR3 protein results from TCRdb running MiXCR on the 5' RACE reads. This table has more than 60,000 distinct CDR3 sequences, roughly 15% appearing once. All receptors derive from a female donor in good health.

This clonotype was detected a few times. Written as DNA, the CDR3 is TGCGCCAGCAGCTTGGACGTGGAGAACGAGCAGTACTTC. Encoded protein: CASSLDVENEQYF. The chain combines TRBV5-1 with TRBJ2-7; D is uncertain. V shed 0 bases and J shed 5 bases, with 9 bases lying between them. Per the germline V gene, CDR1 is SGHRS and CDR2 is YFSETQ. The CDR3 has 13 residues.

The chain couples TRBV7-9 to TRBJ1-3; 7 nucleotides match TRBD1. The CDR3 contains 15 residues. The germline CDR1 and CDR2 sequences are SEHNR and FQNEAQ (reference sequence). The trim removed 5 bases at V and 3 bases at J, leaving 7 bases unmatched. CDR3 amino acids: CASSTEGARGNTIYF. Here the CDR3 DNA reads TGTGCCAGCAGCACGGAGGGGGCGCGTGGAAACACCATATATTTT.

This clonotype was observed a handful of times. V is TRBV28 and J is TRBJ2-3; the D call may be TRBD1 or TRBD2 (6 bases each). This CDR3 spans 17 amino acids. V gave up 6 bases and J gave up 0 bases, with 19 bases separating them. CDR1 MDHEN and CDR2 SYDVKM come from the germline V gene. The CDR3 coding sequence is TGTGCCAGCAGCCCACCCATTACAGGGACTAGCACAGATACGCAGTATTTT. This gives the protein CASSPPITGTSTDTQYF. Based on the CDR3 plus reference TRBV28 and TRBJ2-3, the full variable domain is DVKVTQSSRYLVKRTGEKVFLECVQDMDHENMFWYRQDPGLGLRLIYFSYDVKMKEKGDIPEGYSVSREKKERFSLILESASTNQTSMYLCASSPPITGTSTDTQYFGPGTRLTVL.

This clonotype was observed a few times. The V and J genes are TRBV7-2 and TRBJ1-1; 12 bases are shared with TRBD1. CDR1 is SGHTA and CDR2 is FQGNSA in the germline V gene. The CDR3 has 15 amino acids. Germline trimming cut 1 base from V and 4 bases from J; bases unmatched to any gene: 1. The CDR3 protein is CASSLVGQGATEAFF. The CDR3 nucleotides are TGTGCCAGCAGCTTAGTGGGACAGGGGGCCACTGAAGCTTTCTTT.

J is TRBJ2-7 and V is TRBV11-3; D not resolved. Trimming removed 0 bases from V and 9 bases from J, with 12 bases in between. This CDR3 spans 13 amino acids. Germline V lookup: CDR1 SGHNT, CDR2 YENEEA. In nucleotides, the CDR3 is TGTGCCAGCAGCTTAGACGTATCTACGGTGCAGTACTTC. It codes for CASSLDVSTVQYF.

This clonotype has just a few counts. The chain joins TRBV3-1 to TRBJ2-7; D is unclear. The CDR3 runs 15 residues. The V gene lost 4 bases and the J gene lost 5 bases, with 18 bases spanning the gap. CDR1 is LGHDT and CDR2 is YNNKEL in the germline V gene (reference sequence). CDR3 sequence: CASSPRLIGRDEQYF. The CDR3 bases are TGTGCCAGCAGCCCCCGCCTGATCGGTAGAGACGAGCAGTACTTC.